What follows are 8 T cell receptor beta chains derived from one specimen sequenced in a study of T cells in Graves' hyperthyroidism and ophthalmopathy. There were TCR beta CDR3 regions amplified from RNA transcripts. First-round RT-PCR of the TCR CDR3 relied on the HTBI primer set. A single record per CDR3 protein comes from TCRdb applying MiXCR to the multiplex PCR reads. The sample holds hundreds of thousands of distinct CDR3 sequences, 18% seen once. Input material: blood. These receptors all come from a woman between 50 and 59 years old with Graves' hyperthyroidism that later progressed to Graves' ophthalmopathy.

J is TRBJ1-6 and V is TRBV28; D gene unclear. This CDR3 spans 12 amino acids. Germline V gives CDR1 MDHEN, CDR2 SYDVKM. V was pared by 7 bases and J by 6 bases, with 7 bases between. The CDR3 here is CASMKSNSPLHF. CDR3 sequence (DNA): TGTGCCAGCATGAAGAGTAATTCACCCCTCCACTTT.

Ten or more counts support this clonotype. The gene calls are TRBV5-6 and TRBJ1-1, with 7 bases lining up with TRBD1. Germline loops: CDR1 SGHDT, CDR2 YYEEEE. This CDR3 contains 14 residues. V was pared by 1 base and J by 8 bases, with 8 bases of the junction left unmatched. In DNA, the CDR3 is TGTGCCAGCAGCTTGTCTTGGGGACAGTCGGAAGCTTTCTTT. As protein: CASSLSWGQSEAFF.

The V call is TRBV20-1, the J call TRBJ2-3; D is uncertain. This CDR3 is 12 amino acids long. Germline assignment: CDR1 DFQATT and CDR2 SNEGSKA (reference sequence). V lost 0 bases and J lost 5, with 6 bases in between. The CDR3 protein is CSARDYGDTQYF. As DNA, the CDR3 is TGCAGTGCTAGAGATTACGGAGATACGCAGTATTTT.

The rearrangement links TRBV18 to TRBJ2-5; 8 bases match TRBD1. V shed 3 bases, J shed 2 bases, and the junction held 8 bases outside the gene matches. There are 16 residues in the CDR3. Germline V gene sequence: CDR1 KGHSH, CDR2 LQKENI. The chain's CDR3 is CASSPRAGTGQETQYF. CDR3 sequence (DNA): TGTGCCAGCTCACCTCGCGCCGGGACAGGACAAGAGACCCAGTACTTC.

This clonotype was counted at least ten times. The CDR3 DNA reads TGCAGTGCTAGAGATGCGACTAGCGGGGGAAAGTACGAGCAGTACTTC. Residues: CSARDATSGGKYEQYF. This chain uses TRBV20-1 with TRBJ2-7; 12 bases map to TRBD2. The CDR3 covers 16 residues. CDR1 is DFQATT and CDR2 is SNEGSKA in the germline V gene (reference sequence). V shed 0 bases, J shed 4 bases, and the junction held 7 bases outside the gene matches.

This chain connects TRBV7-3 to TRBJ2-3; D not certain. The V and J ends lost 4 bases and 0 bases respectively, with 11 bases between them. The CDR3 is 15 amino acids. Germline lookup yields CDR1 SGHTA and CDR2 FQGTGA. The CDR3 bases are TGTGCCAGCAGCTCTACTCAGATCAGCACAGATACGCAGTATTTT. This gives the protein CASSSTQISTDTQYF.

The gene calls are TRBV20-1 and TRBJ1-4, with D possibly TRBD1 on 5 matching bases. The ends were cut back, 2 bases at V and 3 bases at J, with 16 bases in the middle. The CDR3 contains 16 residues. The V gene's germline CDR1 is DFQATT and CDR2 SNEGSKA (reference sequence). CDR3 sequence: CSARMSGGGANEKLFF. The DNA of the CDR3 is TGCAGTGCTAGAATGTCGGGGGGAGGGGCTAATGAAAAACTGTTTTTT.

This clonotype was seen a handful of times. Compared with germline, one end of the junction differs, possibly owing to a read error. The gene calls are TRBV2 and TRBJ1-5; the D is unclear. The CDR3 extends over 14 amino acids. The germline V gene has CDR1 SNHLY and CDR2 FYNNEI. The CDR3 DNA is TGCGCCAGCAAGGTTGACATGGGCAATCAGCCCCAGCATTTT. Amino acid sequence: CASKVDMGNQPQHF.